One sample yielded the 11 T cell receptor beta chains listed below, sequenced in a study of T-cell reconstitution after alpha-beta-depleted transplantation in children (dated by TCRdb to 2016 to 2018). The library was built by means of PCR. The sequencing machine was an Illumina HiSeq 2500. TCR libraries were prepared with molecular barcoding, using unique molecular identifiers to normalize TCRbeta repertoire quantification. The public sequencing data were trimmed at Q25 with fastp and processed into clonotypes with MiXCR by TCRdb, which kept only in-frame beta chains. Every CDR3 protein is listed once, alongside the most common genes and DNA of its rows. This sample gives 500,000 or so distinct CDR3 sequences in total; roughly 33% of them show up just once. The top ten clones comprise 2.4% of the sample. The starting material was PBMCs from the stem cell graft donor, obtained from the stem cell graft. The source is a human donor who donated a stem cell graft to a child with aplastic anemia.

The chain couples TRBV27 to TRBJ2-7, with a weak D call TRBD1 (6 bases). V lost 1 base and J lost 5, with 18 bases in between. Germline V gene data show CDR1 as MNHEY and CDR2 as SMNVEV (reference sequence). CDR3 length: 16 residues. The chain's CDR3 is CASSLLSPTGIHEQYF. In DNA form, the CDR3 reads TGTGCCAGCAGTTTATTATCCCCCACAGGGATCCACGAGCAGTACTTC.

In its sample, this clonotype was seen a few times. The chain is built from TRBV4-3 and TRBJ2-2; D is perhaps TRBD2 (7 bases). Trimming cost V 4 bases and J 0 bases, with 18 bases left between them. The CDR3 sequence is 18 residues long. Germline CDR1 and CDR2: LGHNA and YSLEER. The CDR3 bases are TGCGCCAGCAGCCTCTCCATCGGGGGGCCTCCGAACACCGGGGAGCTGTTTTTT. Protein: CASSLSIGGPPNTGELFF.

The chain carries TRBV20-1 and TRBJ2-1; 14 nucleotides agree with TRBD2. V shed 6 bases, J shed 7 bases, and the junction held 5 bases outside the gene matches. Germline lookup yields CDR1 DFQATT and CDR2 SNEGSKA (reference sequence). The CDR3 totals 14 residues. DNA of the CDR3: TGCAGTGCCCAGGGACTAGCGGGAGTAAATGAGCAGTTCTTC. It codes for CSAQGLAGVNEQFF.

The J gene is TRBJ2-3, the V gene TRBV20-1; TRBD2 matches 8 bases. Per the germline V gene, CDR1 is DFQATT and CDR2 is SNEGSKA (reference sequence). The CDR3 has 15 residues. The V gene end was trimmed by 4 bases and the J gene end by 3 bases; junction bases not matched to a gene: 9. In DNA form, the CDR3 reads TGCAGTGCTACGCCCGTGAGCGGGAGAACAGATACGCAGTATTTT. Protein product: CSATPVSGRTDTQYF.

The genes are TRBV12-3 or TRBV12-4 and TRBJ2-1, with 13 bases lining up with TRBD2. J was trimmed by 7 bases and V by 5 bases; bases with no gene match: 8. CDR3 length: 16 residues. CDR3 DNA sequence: TGTGCCAGCAGTACGGTCCGGACTAGCGGGAGTAATGAGCAGTTCTTC. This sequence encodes CASSTVRTSGSNEQFF.

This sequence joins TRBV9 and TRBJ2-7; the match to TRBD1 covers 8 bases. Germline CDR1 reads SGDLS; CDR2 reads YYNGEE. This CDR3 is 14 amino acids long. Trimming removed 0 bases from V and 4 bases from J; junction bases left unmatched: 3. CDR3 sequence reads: CASSVAGQGYEQYF. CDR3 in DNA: TGTGCCAGCAGCGTAGCAGGACAGGGTTACGAGCAGTACTTC.

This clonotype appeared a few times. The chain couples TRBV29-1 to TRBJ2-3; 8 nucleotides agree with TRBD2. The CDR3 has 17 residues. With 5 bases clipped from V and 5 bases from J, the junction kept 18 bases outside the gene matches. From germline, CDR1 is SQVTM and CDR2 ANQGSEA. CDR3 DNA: TGCAGCGTTTACGGATTCACATCGGGAGGGCGGGGAGATACGCAGTATTTT. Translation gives CSVYGFTSGGRGDTQYF.

CDR3 residues: CASGLLKVPREGDAYNEQFF. CDR3 sequence (DNA): TGTGCTAGTGGTTTGTTAAAGGTGCCGCGGGAGGGCGACGCCTACAATGAGCAGTTCTTC. The chain couples TRBV12-5 to TRBJ2-1; 9 bases are a match to TRBD2. The CDR3 sequence is 20 residues long. Unmatched junction bases numbered 16, after V lost 2 bases and J lost 2 bases. CDR1 LGHNT and CDR2 FRNRAP come from the germline V gene. Full variable domain (missing parts from reference TRBV12-5 and TRBJ2-1): DARVTQTPRHKVTEMGQEVTMRCQPILGHNTVFWYRQTMMQGLELLAYFRNRAPLDDSGMPKDRFSAEMPDATLATLKIQPSEPRDSAVYFCASGLLKVPREGDAYNEQFFGPGTRLTVL.

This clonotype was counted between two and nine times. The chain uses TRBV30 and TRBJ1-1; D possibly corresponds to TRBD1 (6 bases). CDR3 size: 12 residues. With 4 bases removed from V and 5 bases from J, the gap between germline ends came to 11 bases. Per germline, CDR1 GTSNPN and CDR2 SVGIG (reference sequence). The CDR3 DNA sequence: TGTGCCTGGACAGGGGTGGGGACTGAAGCTTTCTTT. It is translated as CAWTGVGTEAFF.

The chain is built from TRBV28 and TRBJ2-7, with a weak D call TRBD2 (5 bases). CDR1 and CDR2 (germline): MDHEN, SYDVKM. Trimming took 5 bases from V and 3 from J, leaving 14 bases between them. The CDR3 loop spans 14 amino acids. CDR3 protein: CASSAGGMDYEQYF. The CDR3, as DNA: TGTGCCAGCAGTGCGGGTGGGATGGACTACGAGCAGTACTTC.

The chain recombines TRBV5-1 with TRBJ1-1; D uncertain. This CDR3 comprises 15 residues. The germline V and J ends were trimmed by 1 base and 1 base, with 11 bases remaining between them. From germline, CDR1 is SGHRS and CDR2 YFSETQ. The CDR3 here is CASSLSAGPNTEAFF. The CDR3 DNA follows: TGCGCCAGCAGCTTGTCGGCAGGTCCGAACACTGAAGCTTTCTTT.